Below are 9 T cell receptor beta chains sequenced from a single sample in a study of T-cell reconstitution after alpha-beta-depleted transplantation in children. It was with unique molecular identifiers that the TCRbeta library was prepared. One entry per CDR3 protein, called by TCRdb with MiXCR from the PCR reads. The sample shows 350,000 to 400,000 distinct CDR3 sequences, over 20% of them seen only once. The material sequenced was PBMCs from the stem cell graft donor, taken from the stem cell graft. The receptors were gathered from a human donor who donated a stem cell graft to a child with acute myeloid leukemia.

This clonotype has at least ten counts. The chain combines TRBV7-6 with TRBJ2-1; no clear D. The CDR3 length is 14 residues. Trimming took off 5 bases at V and 4 bases at J, with 12 bases between the two ends. Germline CDR1 and CDR2: SGHVS and FNYEAQ. The chain's CDR3 is CASSLSTQYNEQFF. The CDR3 DNA reads TGTGCCAGCAGCCTCTCGACGCAATACAATGAGCAGTTCTTC.

This clonotype was counted at least ten times. This chain joins TRBV20-1 and TRBJ2-7; 8 nucleotides match TRBD2. J lost 2 bases, V lost 6 bases, and 27 bases had no gene match. Germline V lookup: CDR1 DFQATT, CDR2 SNEGSKA (reference sequence). This CDR3 comprises 20 residues. CDR3 DNA: TGCAGTGCCCCGGCGGAGGGGACGAATACGGGAGGGCCTAGGGCCTACGAGCAGTACTTC. Translated, it gives CSAPAEGTNTGGPRAYEQYF.

This clonotype occurred many times. The CDR3 DNA reads as TGCAGTGCTAGACAGGGGGCAGGGTCTGGAGGTACTGAAGCTTTCTTT. Encoded protein: CSARQGAGSGGTEAFF. The chain carries TRBV20-1 and TRBJ1-1; 8 bases match TRBD1. CDR3 length: 16 amino acids. The V gene's germline CDR1 is DFQATT and CDR2 SNEGSKA (reference sequence). With V trimmed by 2 bases and J by 5 bases, 13 bases remained unmatched.

This clonotype showed up just a few times. The chain recombines TRBV4-3 with TRBJ2-5; no firm D call. V lost 0 bases and J 4 bases, leaving 12 bases between the germline ends. The germline CDR1 and CDR2 sequences are LGHNA and YSLEER. This CDR3 contains 15 residues. Written as DNA, the CDR3 is TGCGCCAGCAGCCAAGATTTAGCTACCGGAGAGACCCAGTACTTC. It is translated as CASSQDLATGETQYF.

This chain joins TRBV12-3 or TRBV12-4 and TRBJ2-3; 9 bases match TRBD1. V was pared by 3 bases and J by 8 bases, with 6 bases of the junction left unmatched. This CDR3 is built from 14 residues. As DNA, the CDR3 is TGTGCCAGCAGTTTTGGGACAGGGTTTGGTACGCAGTATTTT. It codes for CASSFGTGFGTQYF.

This clonotype appeared a few times. The J gene is TRBJ2-1, the V gene TRBV27, with D perhaps TRBD2 (6 bases). CDR3 length: 14 residues. The ends were cut back, 5 bases at V and 7 bases at J, with 15 bases in the middle. CDR1 is MNHEY, CDR2 SMNVEV, per germline (reference sequence). The CDR3 bases are TGTGCCAGCAGTCCACGACTGGGGAGGAATGAGCAGTTCTTC. Its protein product is CASSPRLGRNEQFF.

The CDR3 DNA reads as TGCGCCAGCAGGGGACTAGCGGCGAACACCGGGGAGCTGTTTTTT. This translates into CASRGLAANTGELFF. The rearrangement joins TRBV10-2 to TRBJ2-2, with 11 bases fitting TRBD2. With V trimmed by 6 bases and J by 0 bases, 0 bases remained unmatched. The CDR3 covers 15 residues. CDR1 and CDR2 (germline): WSHSY, SAAADI.

The gene calls are TRBV28 and TRBJ2-7; weak D call: TRBD2 (5 bases). CDR3 size: 14 residues. Deletions cut 4 bases from V and 5 bases from J, with 15 bases between. Germline CDR1 MDHEN, CDR2 SYDVKM. The CDR3 DNA follows: TGTGCCAGCAGTTCGAGACTAAGTGGCGACGAGCAGTACTTC. It is translated as CASSSRLSGDEQYF.

This clonotype turned up a few times. The chain recombines TRBV19 with TRBJ2-7, with D possibly being TRBD1 (6 bases). CDR1 is LNHDA, CDR2 SQIVND, per germline (reference sequence). V lost 4 bases, J lost 0 bases, and 19 bases lay in between. CDR3 length: 17 residues. The CDR3 nucleotides read TGTGCCAGTAGTACCCTCGGGACACCATGGAGCTCCTACGAGCAGTACTTC. Its translation is CASSTLGTPWSSYEQYF.